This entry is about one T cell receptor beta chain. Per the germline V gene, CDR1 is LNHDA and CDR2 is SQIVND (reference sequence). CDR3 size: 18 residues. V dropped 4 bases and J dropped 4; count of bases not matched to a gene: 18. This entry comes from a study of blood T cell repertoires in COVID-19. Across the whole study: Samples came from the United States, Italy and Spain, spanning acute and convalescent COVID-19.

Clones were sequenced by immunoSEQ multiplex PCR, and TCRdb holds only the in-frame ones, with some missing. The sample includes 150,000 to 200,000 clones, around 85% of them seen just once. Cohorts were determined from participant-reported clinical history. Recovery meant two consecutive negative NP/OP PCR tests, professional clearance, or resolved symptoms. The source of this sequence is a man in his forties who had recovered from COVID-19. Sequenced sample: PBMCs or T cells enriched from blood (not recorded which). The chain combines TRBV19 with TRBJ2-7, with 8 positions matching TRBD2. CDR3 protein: CASSTTLGLAPFIYEQYF. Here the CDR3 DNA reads TGTGCCAGTAGTACAACCCTTGGACTAGCCCCATTCATTTACGAGCAGTACTTC.